Following are 15 T cell receptor beta chains from one sample sequenced in a study of blood T cell repertoires in COVID-19. Only in-frame clones appear in the TCRdb table, and some are missing; sequencing was by immunoSEQ multiplex PCR. The sample has about 58,000 clones; about 85% are singletons. Sequenced input: peripheral blood. The receptors come from a woman in her 70s with active COVID-19.

The chain recombines TRBV25-1 with TRBJ1-1; tentative D call: TRBD1 (5 bases). V shed 1 base and J shed 6 bases, with 18 bases lying between them. CDR1 MGHDK and CDR2 SYGVNS come from the germline V gene. The CDR3 spans 16 residues. CDR3 residues: CASSESYWAGMAEAFF. The DNA for the CDR3 is TGTGCCAGCAGTGAATCTTACTGGGCAGGGATGGCTGAAGCTTTCTTT.

The chain combines TRBV6-2 or TRBV6-3 with TRBJ2-1; D call uncertain. Germline V lookup: CDR1 MNHEY, CDR2 SVGEGT. With 0 bases removed from V and 7 bases from J, the gap between germline ends came to 13 bases. The length of the CDR3 is 15 residues. CDR3 DNA: TGTGCCAGCAGTTACTCCTCGGCTAGACGGAATGAGCAGTTCTTC. This gives the protein CASSYSSARRNEQFF.

The rearrangement links TRBV6-5 to TRBJ2-5; perhaps TRBD2 as D (7 bases). This CDR3 has 15 residues. The germline gives CDR1 MNHEY, CDR2 SVGAGI. The V and J ends lost 6 bases and 5 bases respectively, with 19 bases between them. CDR3 sequence: CASSPLQGGPETQYF. The CDR3 DNA follows: TGTGCCAGCAGCCCCCTACAGGGAGGGCCGGAGACCCAGTACTTC.

This sequence joins TRBV2 and TRBJ2-1; 14 positions match TRBD2. The CDR3 consists of 16 residues. V gave up 6 bases and J gave up 7 bases; unmatched junction bases: 8. The germline V gene has CDR1 SNHLY and CDR2 FYNNEI. CDR3: CASSHGLAGGPNEQFF. In DNA form, the CDR3 reads TGTGCCAGCAGCCACGGACTAGCGGGAGGTCCTAATGAGCAGTTCTTC.

This chain links TRBV10-2 with TRBJ1-3, with D maybe TRBD1 (6 bases). V was cut by 5 bases and J by 0 bases, with 11 bases left in between. Germline V CDR1 and CDR2: WSHSY, SAAADI. The CDR3 length is 15 residues. The chain's CDR3 is CASSHDRTSGNTIYF. CDR3 bases: TGCGCCAGCAGTCATGACAGGACCTCTGGAAACACCATATATTTT.

V usage is TRBV5-1 and J usage is TRBJ2-7; TRBD2 matches at 11 bases. Germline lookup yields CDR1 SGHRS and CDR2 YFSETQ. The CDR3 covers 16 residues. With 2 bases clipped from V and 4 bases from J, the junction kept 8 bases outside the gene matches. The chain's CDR3 is CASSFVTSGSSYEQYF. The CDR3 DNA reads TGCGCCAGCAGCTTCGTCACTAGCGGGAGTAGTTACGAGCAGTACTTC.

This sequence joins TRBV7-9 and TRBJ2-7, with 9 bases lining up with TRBD1. Germline V gives CDR1 SEHNR, CDR2 FQNEAQ (reference sequence). Trimming at V came to 5 bases and at J to 2 bases, leaving 4 bases not matched to a gene. The length of the CDR3 is 14 residues. DNA for the CDR3: TGTGCCAGCAGCAAGGGGGACAGGGCCTACGAGCAGTACTTC. This encodes CASSKGDRAYEQYF. The variable domain in full, completed from reference TRBV7-9 and TRBJ2-7, reads DTGVSQNPRHKITKRGQNVTFRCDPISEHNRLYWYRQTLGQGPEFLTYFQNEAQLEKSRLLSDRFSAERPKGSFSTLEIQRTEQGDSAMYLCASSKGDRAYEQYFGPGTRLTVT.

This sequence joins TRBV19 and TRBJ1-5; 12 bases align to TRBD1. This CDR3 is built from 16 residues. The germline V gene has CDR1 LNHDA and CDR2 SQIVND (reference sequence). V lost 4 bases and J lost 3; bases outside the gene matches: 4. CDR3 DNA sequence: TGTGCCAGTAGTAAGCCGGGACAGGGGGCCAATCAGCCCCAGCATTTT. This sequence encodes CASSKPGQGANQPQHF.

The J gene is TRBJ2-1, the V gene TRBV19; a weak D match, TRBD2 (6 bases). CDR1 LNHDA and CDR2 SQIVND come from the germline V gene (reference sequence). Trimming took off 7 bases at V and 2 bases at J, with 18 bases between the two ends. The CDR3 has 16 residues. This chain's CDR3 is CASTSRLTGAYNEQFF. CDR3 in DNA: TGTGCCAGTACCTCAAGGCTGACGGGAGCCTACAATGAGCAGTTCTTC.

The rearrangement links TRBV11-2 to TRBJ1-1; D gene ambiguous. This CDR3 is 15 amino acids long. Trimming removed 1 base at V and 5 bases at J, with 14 bases between. Germline V gene data show CDR1 as SGHAT and CDR2 as FQNNGV. CDR3 sequence reads: CASSLGRGTRTEAFF. CDR3 DNA sequence: TGTGCCAGCAGCTTAGGTCGGGGAACGAGGACTGAAGCTTTCTTT.

The chain uses TRBV9 and TRBJ2-1; TRBD1 matches 9 bases. Germline values: CDR1 SGDLS, CDR2 YYNGEE. The CDR3 spans 15 residues. The junction had 5 bases not matched to a gene; V was cut back by 0 bases and J by 7 bases. This CDR3 reads CASSVENRGPNEQFF. CDR3 nucleotides: TGTGCCAGCAGCGTAGAGAACAGGGGGCCTAATGAGCAGTTCTTC.

The chain has TRBV6-1 and TRBJ1-2; weak D call: TRBD1 (5 bases). The CDR3 totals 12 residues. The germline V gene encodes CDR1 MNHNS and CDR2 SASEGT. The V and J ends lost 2 bases and 4 bases respectively, with 5 bases between them. Written as DNA, the CDR3 is TGTGCCAGCAGTGAAACAGGCTATGGCTACACCTTC. This encodes CASSETGYGYTF.

V and J are TRBV7-9 and TRBJ1-3; TRBD1 might be the D (6 bases). The CDR3 runs to 17 residues. The V and J ends lost 1 base and 0 bases respectively, with 13 bases between them. CDR1 is SEHNR and CDR2 is FQNEAQ in the germline V gene (reference sequence). The CDR3 is CASSLVPGQNSGNTIYF. The CDR3 DNA sequence: TGTGCCAGCAGCTTAGTCCCTGGACAGAACTCTGGAAACACCATATATTTT.

This sequence joins TRBV7-3 and TRBJ2-2, with D possibly TRBD1 on 6 matching bases. V dropped 2 bases and J dropped 8 bases, with 15 bases sitting between them. The germline gives CDR1 SGHTA, CDR2 FQGTGA. The CDR3 spans 15 residues. The CDR3 protein is CASSLGTYLGGELFF. DNA for the CDR3: TGTGCCAGCAGCTTAGGGACATATTTAGGAGGGGAGCTGTTTTTT.

The CDR3 spells CASSQPGLNTGELFF. The CDR3 DNA follows: TGTGCCAGCAGTCAGCCGGGACTTAACACCGGGGAGCTGTTTTTT. The J gene is TRBJ2-2, the V gene TRBV6-5; D is possibly TRBD2 (6 bases). This CDR3 has 15 residues. In germline, CDR1 is MNHEY, CDR2 SVGAGI. V was shortened by 5 bases and J by 2 bases, with 12 bases between the two germline ends.